The source of this T cell receptor (beta chain) is a study of CD8+CD57+ T cells in acquired aplastic anemia. Across the study: Quantities of DNA derived from sorted CD4+ and CD8+ cells averaged approximately 3.5 ug. Study-wide results and caveats: With respect to CD8+ Simpson's diversity, patients and controls did not differ significantly.

This CDR3 region has 13 residues. J gave up 4 bases and V 4 bases, and 6 bases lay outside the gene matches. Looked up from germline, CDR1 is DFQATT and CDR2 is SNEGSKA (reference sequence). Patients included in sequencing had previously demonstrated CD8+CD57+ cell expansion by flow cytometry. It was genomic DNA that served as the template for profiling TCR beta VDJ and CDR3. TCRdb used MiXCR to reprocess the reads, holding one entry per CDR3 protein. The sample holds under 200,000 distinct CDR3 sequences, around 48% seen once. A note on this clonotype: The antigen is unknown.

Sequencing was done on a sample of sorted CD4+, CD8+, or CD8+CD57+ T cells (not recorded which) from PBMCs. The V call is TRBV20-1, the J call TRBJ1-2; the match to TRBD1 covers 7 bases. The TCR originated in a human donor with aplastic anemia. This CDR3 is CSANAGGSYGYTF. CDR3 in DNA: TGCAGTGCTAACGCAGGGGGTAGCTATGGCTACACCTTC.